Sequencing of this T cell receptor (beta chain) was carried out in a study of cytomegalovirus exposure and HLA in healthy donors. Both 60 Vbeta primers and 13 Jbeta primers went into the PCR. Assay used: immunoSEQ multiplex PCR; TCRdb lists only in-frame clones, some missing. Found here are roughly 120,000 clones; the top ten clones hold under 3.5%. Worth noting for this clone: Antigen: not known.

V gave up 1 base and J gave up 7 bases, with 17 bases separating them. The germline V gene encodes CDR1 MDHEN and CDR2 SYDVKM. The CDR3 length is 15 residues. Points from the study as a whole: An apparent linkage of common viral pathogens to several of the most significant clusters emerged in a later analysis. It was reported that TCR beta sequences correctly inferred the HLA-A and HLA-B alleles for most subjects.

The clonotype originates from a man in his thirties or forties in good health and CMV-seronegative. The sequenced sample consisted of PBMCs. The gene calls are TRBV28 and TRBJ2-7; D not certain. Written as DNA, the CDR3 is TGTGCCAGCAGTTTATCTGACGAAGGAGTTTGGGAGCAGTACTTC. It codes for CASSLSDEGVWEQYF.